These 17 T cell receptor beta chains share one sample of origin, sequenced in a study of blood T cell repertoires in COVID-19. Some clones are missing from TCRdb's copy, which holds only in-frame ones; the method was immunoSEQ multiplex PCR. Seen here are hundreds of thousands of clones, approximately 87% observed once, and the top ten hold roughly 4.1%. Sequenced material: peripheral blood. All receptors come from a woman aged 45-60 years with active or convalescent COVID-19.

CDR3 in DNA: TGTGCCAGCAGCCAAGTTGCAGGGAACACTGAAGCTTTCTTT. It codes for CASSQVAGNTEAFF. The rearrangement uses TRBV3-1 (or the pseudogene TRBV3-2) and TRBJ1-1; D is ambiguous. In germline, CDR1 is LGHDT, CDR2 YNNKEL (reference sequence). The CDR3 covers 14 residues. The V and J ends lost 1 base and 1 base respectively, with 7 bases between them.

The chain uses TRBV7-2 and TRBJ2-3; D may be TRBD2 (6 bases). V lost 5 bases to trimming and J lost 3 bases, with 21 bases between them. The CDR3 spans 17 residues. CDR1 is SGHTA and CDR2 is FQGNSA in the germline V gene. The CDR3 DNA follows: TGTGCCAGCAGCCCGCATGTGGGGAGGTTCCAGACAGATACGCAGTATTTT. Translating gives CASSPHVGRFQTDTQYF.

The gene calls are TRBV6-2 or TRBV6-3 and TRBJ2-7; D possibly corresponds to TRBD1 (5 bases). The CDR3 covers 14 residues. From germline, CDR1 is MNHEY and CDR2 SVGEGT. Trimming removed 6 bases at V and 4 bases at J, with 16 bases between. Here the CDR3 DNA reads TGTGCCAGCAGCCCTGTGGACAAAATGTACGAGCAGTACTTC. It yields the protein CASSPVDKMYEQYF.

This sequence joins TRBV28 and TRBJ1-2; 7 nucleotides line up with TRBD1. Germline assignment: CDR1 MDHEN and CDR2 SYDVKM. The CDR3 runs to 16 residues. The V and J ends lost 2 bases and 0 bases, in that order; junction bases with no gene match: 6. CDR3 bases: TGTGCCAGCAGTTTACCCTTACAGGGGTCTAACTATGGCTACACCTTC. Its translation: CASSLPLQGSNYGYTF.

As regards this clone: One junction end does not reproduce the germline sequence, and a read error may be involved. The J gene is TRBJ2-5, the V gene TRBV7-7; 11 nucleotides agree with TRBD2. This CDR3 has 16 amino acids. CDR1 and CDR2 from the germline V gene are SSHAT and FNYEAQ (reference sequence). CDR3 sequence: CASSLGVAGGPETQYF. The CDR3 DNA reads TGTGCTAGCAGCTTAGGAGTAGCGGGGGGGCCAGAGACCCAGTACTTC.

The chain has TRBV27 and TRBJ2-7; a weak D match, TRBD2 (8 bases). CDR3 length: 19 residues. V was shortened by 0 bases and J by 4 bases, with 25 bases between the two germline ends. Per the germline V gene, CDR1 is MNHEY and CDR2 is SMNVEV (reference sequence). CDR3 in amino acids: CASSLSRGRGVAGIYEQYF. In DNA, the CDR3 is TGTGCCAGCAGTTTATCGAGGGGCAGGGGGGTAGCGGGGATATACGAGCAGTACTTC.

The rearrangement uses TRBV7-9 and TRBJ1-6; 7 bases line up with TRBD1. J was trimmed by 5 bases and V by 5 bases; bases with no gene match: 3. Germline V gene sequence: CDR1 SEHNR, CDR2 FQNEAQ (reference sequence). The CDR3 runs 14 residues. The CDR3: CASSTRGNNSPLHF. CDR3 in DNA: TGTGCCAGCAGCACCAGGGGGAATAATTCACCCCTCCACTTT.

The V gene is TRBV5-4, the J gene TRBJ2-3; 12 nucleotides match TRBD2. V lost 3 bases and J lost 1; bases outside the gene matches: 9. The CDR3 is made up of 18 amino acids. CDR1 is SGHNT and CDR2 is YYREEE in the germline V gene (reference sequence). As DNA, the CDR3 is TGTGCCAGCAGCTCGGGACTAGCGGGCACGTCGGGCACAGATACGCAGTATTTT. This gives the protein CASSSGLAGTSGTDTQYF.

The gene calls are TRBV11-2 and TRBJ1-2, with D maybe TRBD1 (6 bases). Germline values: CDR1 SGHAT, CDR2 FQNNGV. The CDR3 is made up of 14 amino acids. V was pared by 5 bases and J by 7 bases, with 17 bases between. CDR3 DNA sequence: TGTGCCAGCAGCCCTACAGGGTTACGTCTTGGCTACACCTTC. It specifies CASSPTGLRLGYTF. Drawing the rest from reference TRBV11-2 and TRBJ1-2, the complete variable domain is EAGVAQSPRYKIIEKRQSVAFWCNPISGHATLYWYQQILGQGPKLLIQFQNNGVVDDSQLPKDRFSAERLKGVDSTLKIQPAKLEDSAVYLCASSPTGLRLGYTFGSGTRLTVV.

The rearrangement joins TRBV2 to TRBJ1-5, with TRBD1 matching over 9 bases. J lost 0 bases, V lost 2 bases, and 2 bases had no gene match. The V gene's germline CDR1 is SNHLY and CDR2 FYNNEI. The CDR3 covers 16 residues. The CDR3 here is CASSEPGQGSNQPQHF. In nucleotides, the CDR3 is TGTGCCAGCAGTGAACCGGGACAGGGTAGCAATCAGCCCCAGCATTTT.

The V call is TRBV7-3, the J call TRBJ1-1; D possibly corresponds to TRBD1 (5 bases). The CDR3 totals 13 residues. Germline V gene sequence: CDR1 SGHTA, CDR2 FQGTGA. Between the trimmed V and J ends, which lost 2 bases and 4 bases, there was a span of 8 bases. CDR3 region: CASSLWGVTEAFF. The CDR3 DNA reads TGTGCCAGCAGCTTATGGGGGGTCACTGAAGCTTTCTTT. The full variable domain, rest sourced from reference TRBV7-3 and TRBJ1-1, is GAGVSQTPSNKVTEKGKYVELRCDPISGHTALYWYRQSLGQGPEFLIYFQGTGAADDSGLPNDRFFAVRPEGSVSTLKIQRTERGDSAVYLCASSLWGVTEAFFGQGTRLTVV.

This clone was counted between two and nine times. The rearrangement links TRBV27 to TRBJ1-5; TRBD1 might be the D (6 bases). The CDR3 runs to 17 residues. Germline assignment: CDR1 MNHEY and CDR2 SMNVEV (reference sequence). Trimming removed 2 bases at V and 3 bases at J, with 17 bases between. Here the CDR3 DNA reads TGTGCCAGCAGTTTAGGGGGGGGCGGGATTTTCAATCAGCCCCAGCATTTT. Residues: CASSLGGGGIFNQPQHF.

The CDR3 sequence is CASSLDSRYEQYF. The DNA for the CDR3 is TGTGCCAGTAGTCTGGACAGCCGCTACGAGCAGTACTTC. The chain couples TRBV19 to TRBJ2-7; maybe TRBD1 (6 bases). CDR1 is LNHDA and CDR2 is SQIVND in the germline V gene (reference sequence). This CDR3 is built from 13 residues. V lost 5 bases and J 3 bases, leaving 11 bases between the germline ends.

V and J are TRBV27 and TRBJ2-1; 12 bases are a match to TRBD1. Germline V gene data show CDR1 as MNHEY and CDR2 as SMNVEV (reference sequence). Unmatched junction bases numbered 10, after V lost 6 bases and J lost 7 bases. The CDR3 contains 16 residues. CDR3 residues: CASSLPGQGAKNEQFF. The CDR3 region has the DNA TGTGCCAGCAGCCTCCCGGGACAGGGGGCGAAAAATGAGCAGTTCTTC.

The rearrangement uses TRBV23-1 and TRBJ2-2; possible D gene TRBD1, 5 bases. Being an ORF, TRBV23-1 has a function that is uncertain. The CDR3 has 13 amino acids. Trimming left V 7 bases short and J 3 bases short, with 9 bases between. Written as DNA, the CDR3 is TGCGCCAGCATAGGGGCTGACACCGGGGAGCTGTTTTTT. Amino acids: CASIGADTGELFF.

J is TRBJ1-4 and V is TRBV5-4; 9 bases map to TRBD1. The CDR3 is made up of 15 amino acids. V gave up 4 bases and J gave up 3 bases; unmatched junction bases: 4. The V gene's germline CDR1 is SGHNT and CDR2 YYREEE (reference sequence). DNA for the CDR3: TGTGCCAGCAGCCAACAGGGGGCGGCTAATGAAAAACTGTTTTTT. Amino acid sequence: CASSQQGAANEKLFF.

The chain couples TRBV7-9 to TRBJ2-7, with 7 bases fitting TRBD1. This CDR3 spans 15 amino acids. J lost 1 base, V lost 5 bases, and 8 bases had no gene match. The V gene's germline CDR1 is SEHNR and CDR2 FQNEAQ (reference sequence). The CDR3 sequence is CASSPEGQPSYEQYF. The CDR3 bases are TGTGCCAGCAGCCCAGAGGGACAGCCATCCTACGAGCAGTACTTC.